A single sample gave rise to the 15 T cell receptor beta chains below, sequenced in a study of cytomegalovirus exposure and HLA in healthy donors. Researchers ran the PCR with 60 Vbeta and 13 Jbeta primers. Data came from immunoSEQ multiplex PCR; TCRdb stores just in-frame clones and leaves some out. The sample includes around 87,000 clones, roughly 80% of them seen just once. The sequenced sample consisted of PBMCs. These receptors came from a girl aged 2 to 10 in good health and CMV-seropositive.

The chain uses TRBV25-1 and TRBJ1-2; 8 bases map to TRBD1. V lost 2 bases to trimming and J lost 6 bases; unmatched junction nucleotides: 8. CDR3 length: 15 residues. Germline V gene sequence: CDR1 MGHDK, CDR2 SYGVNS. Here the CDR3 reads CASSERVGGQDGYTF. The CDR3 DNA reads TGTGCCAGCAGTGAAAGAGTAGGGGGACAGGATGGCTACACCTTC.

The CDR3 is CASSHGQANTEAFF. The CDR3 bases are TGTGCCAGCAGCCACGGACAGGCGAACACTGAAGCTTTCTTT. The gene calls are TRBV5-6 and TRBJ1-1, with 7 positions matching TRBD1. After removal of 4 bases from V and 1 base from J, the junction contained 4 bases not matched to a gene. Germline V gene lookup returns CDR1 SGHDT and CDR2 YYEEEE. The CDR3 spans 14 residues.

V is TRBV30 and J is TRBJ1-4, with 10 bases matching TRBD1. Looked up from germline, CDR1 is GTSNPN and CDR2 is SVGIG (reference sequence). The length of the CDR3 is 15 residues. The V segment lost 4 bases and the J segment 4 bases; nucleotides outside the gene matches: 6. The CDR3 is CAWTSWDRGNEKLFF. The CDR3 region has the DNA TGTGCCTGGACCTCGTGGGACAGGGGTAATGAAAAACTGTTTTTT.

This chain connects TRBV2 to TRBJ1-2; D ambiguous. The CDR3 contains 12 residues. The germline V gene has CDR1 SNHLY and CDR2 FYNNEI. The V end was cut by 6 bases, the J end by 1 base, with 6 bases between. The CDR3 region has the DNA TGTGCCAGCAGCCGTAGTAACTATGGCTACACCTTC. Encoded protein: CASSRSNYGYTF.

The sample holds one count of this clone. The J gene is TRBJ1-1, the V gene TRBV6-6; no clear D. The CDR3 length is 13 residues. Germline V lookup: CDR1 MNHNY, CDR2 SVGAGI (reference sequence). V lost 0 bases, J lost 1 base, and 3 bases lay in between. Written as DNA, the CDR3 is TGTGCCAGCAGTTACTCACAGAACACTGAAGCTTTCTTT. Translation: CASSYSQNTEAFF.

The chain couples TRBV6-6 to TRBJ2-1; D possibly corresponds to TRBD2 (5 bases). Germline lookup yields CDR1 MNHNY and CDR2 SVGAGI (reference sequence). The CDR3 extends over 15 amino acids. Trimming shortened V by 2 bases and J by 6 bases, and 14 bases separated the two germline ends. The CDR3 bases are TGTGCCAGCAGTTACGCGCGGCCGGAGGTCAATGAGCAGTTCTTC. Translated, it gives CASSYARPEVNEQFF.

The chain employs TRBV6-5 and TRBJ2-7, with TRBD2 matching 9 bases. The V and J ends lost 2 bases and 6 bases, in that order; junction bases with no gene match: 11. The CDR3 runs to 16 residues. The germline V gene has CDR1 MNHEY and CDR2 SVGAGI. CDR3 region: CASSYNPSGKLPEQYF. The CDR3, as DNA: TGTGCCAGCAGTTACAATCCTAGCGGGAAGCTCCCCGAGCAGTACTTC.

This clone has a single count. The chain couples TRBV7-9 to TRBJ1-1; 7 positions agree with TRBD1. CDR3 size: 17 residues. Trimming took 0 bases from V and 2 from J; bases not matched to a gene: 9. Germline loops: CDR1 SEHNR, CDR2 FQNEAQ (reference sequence). The CDR3 sequence is CASSLALPRTGNTEAFF. As DNA, the CDR3 is TGTGCCAGCAGCTTAGCGCTCCCGAGGACAGGTAACACTGAAGCTTTCTTT.

This chain uses TRBV20-1 with TRBJ1-1; possible D gene TRBD1, 5 bases. Germline CDR1 DFQATT, CDR2 SNEGSKA (reference sequence). This CDR3 region has 9 residues. The CDR3 region has the DNA TGCAAGGGGCCAAATGAAGCTTTCTTT. Amino acids: CKGPNEAFF.

CDR3 amino acids: CASTETGFPVYGYTF. CDR3 DNA sequence: TGTGCCAGCACCGAAACAGGATTTCCAGTCTATGGCTACACCTTC. The chain joins TRBV7-9 to TRBJ1-2; TRBD1 is a possible D gene (5 bases). The V gene's germline CDR1 is SEHNR and CDR2 FQNEAQ (reference sequence). Trimming took off 7 bases at V and 4 bases at J, with 19 bases between the two ends. The CDR3 is made up of 15 amino acids.

CDR3 sequence: CATSRDRENIQYF. The DNA of the CDR3 is TGTGCCACCAGCAGAGATCGGGAGAACATTCAGTACTTC. J is TRBJ2-4 and V is TRBV15; possibly TRBD2 for D (6 bases). CDR3 length: 13 residues. V lost 0 bases and J 7 bases, leaving 7 bases between the germline ends. The germline V gene has CDR1 LNHNV and CDR2 YYDKDF (reference sequence).

The rearrangement uses TRBV6-6 and TRBJ2-5, with a possible D match to TRBD1 (6 bases). The V end lost 6 bases, the J end lost 3 bases, and 14 bases lay between the germline ends. Germline V lookup: CDR1 MNHNY, CDR2 SVGAGI (reference sequence). The CDR3 consists of 14 residues. CDR3 residues: CASSESRGKETQYF. The CDR3 nucleotides are TGTGCCAGCAGCGAATCCAGGGGAAAAGAGACCCAGTACTTC.

The chain employs TRBV6-5 and TRBJ2-5; tentative D call: TRBD2 (6 bases). From germline, CDR1 is MNHEY and CDR2 SVGAGI. The CDR3 runs 15 residues. Trimming took off 0 bases at V and 5 bases at J, with 13 bases between the two ends. The chain's CDR3 is CASSYSTREWETQYF. The CDR3 DNA reads as TGTGCCAGCAGTTACTCGACCCGGGAGTGGGAGACCCAGTACTTC.

The sample holds one count of this clone. The V call is TRBV20-1, the J call TRBJ1-1; D possibly corresponds to TRBD1 (5 bases). In germline, CDR1 is DFQATT, CDR2 SNEGSKA (reference sequence). V lost 6 bases and J 8 bases, leaving 13 bases between the germline ends. This CDR3 is 11 amino acids long. DNA of the CDR3: TGCAGTGCACGGGGGGTGCGGGAAGCTTTCTTT. This encodes CSARGVREAFF.

The V call is TRBV5-1, the J call TRBJ2-7, with 7 bases identical to TRBD1. V was pared by 5 bases and J by 4 bases, with 6 bases of the junction left unmatched. CDR1 SGHRS and CDR2 YFSETQ come from the germline V gene. The CDR3 covers 13 residues. The CDR3 reads CASSTTGWYEQYF. In nucleotides, the CDR3 is TGCGCCAGCAGTACGACAGGGTGGTACGAGCAGTACTTC.